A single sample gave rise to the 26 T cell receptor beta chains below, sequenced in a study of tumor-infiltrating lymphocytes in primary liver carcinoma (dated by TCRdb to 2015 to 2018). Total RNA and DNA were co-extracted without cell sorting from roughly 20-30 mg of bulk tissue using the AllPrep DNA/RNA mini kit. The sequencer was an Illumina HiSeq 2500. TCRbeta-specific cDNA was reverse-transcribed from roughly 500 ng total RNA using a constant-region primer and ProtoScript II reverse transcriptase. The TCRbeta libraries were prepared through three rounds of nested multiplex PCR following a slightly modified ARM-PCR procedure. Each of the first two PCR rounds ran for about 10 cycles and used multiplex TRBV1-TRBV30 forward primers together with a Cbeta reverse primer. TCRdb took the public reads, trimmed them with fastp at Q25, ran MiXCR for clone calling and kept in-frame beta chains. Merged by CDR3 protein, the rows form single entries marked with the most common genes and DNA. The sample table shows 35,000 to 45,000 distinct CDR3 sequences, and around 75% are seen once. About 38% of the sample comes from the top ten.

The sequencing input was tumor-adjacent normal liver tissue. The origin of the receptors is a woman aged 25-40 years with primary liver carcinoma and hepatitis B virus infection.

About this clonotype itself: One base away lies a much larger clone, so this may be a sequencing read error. DNA for the CDR3: TGTGCCACCAGTGCCCCCGACAGGGCGGGGTACGAGCAGTACTTC. It encodes CATSAPDRAGYEQYF. The chain uses TRBV24-1 and TRBJ2-7; TRBD1 is a possible D gene (7 bases). Germline lookup yields CDR1 KGHDR and CDR2 SFDVKD. The V end was cut by 5 bases, the J end by 4 bases, with 17 bases between. CDR3 length equals 15 residues.

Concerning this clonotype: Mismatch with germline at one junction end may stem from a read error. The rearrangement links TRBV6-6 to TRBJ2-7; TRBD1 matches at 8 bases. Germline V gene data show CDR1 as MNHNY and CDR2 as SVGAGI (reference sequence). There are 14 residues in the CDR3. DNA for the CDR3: TGTCCCAGCACTGGACAGGGAAACTCCTACGAGCAGTACTTC. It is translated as CPSTGQGNSYEQYF.

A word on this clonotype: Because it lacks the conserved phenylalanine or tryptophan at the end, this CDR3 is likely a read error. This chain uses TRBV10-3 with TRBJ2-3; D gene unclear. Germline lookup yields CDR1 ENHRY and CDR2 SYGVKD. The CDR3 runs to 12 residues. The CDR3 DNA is TGTGCCATCTGTGAACAGACAGATACGCAGTATTTG. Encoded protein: CAICEQTDTQYL.

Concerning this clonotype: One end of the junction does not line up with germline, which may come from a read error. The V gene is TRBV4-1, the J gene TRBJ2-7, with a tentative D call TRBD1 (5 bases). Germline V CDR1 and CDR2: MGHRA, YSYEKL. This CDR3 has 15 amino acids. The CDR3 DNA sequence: TGCGCCAGCAACCAAGATAAGGGGTGGGCTTACGAGCAGTACTTC. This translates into CASNQDKGWAYEQYF.

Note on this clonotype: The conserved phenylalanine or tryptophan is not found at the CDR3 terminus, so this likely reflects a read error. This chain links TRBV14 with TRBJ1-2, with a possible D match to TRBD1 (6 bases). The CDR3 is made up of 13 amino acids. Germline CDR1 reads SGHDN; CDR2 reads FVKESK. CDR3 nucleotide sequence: TGTGCCAACAGCCAGGGACAAGGGTTTGGCTACACCATC. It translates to CANSQGQGFGYTI.

This CDR3 reads CASSLGHRDSSYEQYV. CDR3 coding DNA: TGCGCCAGCAGTTTGGGACACCGGGACAGTTCCTACGAGCAGTACGTC. The J gene is TRBJ2-7, the V gene TRBV5-1, with 7 bases that match TRBD1. Germline assignment: CDR1 SGHRS and CDR2 YFSETQ. This CDR3 is built from 16 residues.

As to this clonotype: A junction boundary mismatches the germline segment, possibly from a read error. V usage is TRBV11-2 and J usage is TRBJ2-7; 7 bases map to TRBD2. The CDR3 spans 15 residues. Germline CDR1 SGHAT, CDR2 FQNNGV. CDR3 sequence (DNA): TGTGCCAGTAGCAACGGACTAGGGTCATCCTTCGAGCAGTACTTC. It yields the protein CASSNGLGSSFEQYF. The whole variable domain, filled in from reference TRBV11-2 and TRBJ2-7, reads EAGVAQSPRYKIIEKRQSVAFWCNPISGHATLYWYQQILGQGPKLLIQFQNNGVVDDSQLPKDRFSAERLKGVDSTLKIQPAKLEDSAVYLCASSNGLGSSFEQYFGPGTRLTVT.

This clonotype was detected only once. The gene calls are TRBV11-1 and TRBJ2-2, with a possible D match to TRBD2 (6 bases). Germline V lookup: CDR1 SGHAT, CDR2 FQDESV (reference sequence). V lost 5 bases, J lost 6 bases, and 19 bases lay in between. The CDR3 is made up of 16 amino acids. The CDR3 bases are TGTGCCAGCAGCATGGTCATGGCGGGACTGTCCGGGGAGCTGTTTTTT. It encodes CASSMVMAGLSGELFF.

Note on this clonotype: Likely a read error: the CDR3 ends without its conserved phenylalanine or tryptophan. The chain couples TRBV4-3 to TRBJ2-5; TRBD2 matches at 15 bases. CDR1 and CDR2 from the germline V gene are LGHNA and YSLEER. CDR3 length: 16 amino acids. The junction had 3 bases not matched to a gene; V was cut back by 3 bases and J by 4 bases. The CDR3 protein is CASSHGTSGRSETQYL. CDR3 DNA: TGCGCCAGCAGCCACGGGACTAGCGGGAGGTCAGAGACCCAGTACTTA.

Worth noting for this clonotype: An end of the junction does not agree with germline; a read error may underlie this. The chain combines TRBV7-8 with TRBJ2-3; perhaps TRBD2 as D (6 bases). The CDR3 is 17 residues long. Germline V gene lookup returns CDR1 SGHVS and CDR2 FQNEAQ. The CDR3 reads CACSLEEASESTDTQYF. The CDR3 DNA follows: TGTGCCTGCAGCTTAGAAGAGGCTAGCGAGAGCACAGATACGCAGTATTTT. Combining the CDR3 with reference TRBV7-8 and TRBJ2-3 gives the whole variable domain GAGVSQSPRYKVAKRGQDVALRCDPISGHVSLFWYQQALGQGPEFLTYFQNEAQLDKSGLPSDRFFAERPEGSVSTLKIQRTQQEDSAVYLCACSLEEASESTDTQYFGPGTRLTVL.

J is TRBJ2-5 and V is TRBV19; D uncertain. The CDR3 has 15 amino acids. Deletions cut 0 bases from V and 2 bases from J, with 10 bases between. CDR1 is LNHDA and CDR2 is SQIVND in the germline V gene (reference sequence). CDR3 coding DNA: TGTGCCAGTAGTATAGATTGGGGATTGCAAGAGACCCAGTACTTC. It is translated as CASSIDWGLQETQYF.

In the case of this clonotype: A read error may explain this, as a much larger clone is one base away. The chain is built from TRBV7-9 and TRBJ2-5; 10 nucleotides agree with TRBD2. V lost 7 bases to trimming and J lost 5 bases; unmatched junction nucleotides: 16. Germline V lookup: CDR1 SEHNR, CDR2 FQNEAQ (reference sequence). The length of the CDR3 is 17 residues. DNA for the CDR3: TGTGCCAGCAACTCATGGACTAGCGGTTCTAGAAGGGAGACCCAGTACTTC. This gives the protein CASNSWTSGSRRETQYF.

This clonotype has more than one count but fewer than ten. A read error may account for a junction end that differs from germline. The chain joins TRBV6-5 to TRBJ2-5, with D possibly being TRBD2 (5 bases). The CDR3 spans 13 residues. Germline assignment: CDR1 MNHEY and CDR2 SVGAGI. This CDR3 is CASSYDGKETKYF. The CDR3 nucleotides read TGTGCCAGCAGTTACGACGGGAAAGAGACCAAGTACTTC.

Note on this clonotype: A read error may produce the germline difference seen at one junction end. The CDR3 DNA reads as TGTGCCAGTAGCCCCGAGGGGACGTGGAATGAGCAGTCCTTC. Translation gives CASSPEGTWNEQSF. J is TRBJ2-1 and V is TRBV11-2; either TRBD1 or TRBD2 may fit D (5 bases each). Germline values: CDR1 SGHAT, CDR2 FQNNGV. There are 14 residues in the CDR3.

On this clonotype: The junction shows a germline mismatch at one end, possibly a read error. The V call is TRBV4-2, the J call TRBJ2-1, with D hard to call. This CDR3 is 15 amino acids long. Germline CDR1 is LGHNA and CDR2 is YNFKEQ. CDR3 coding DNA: TGTGCCGGCAGTCAAGAGACGCAGTGGGCCAATGAGCAGCTCTTC. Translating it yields CAGSQETQWANEQLF.

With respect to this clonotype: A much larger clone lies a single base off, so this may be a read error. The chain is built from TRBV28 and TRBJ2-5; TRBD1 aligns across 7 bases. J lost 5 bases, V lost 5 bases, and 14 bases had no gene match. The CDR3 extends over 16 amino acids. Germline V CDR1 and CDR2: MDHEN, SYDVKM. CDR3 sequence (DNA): TGTGCCAGCAGTGGAGACGGGACAGCTCTTAAGGAGACCCAGTACTTC. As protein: CASSGDGTALKETQYF.

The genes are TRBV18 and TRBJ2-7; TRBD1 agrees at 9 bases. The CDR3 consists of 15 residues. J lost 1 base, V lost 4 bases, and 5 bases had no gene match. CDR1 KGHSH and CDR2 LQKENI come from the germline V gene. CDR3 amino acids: CASSRDRGISYEQYF. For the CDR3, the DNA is TGTGCCAGCTCACGCGACAGGGGGATATCCTACGAGCAGTACTTC.

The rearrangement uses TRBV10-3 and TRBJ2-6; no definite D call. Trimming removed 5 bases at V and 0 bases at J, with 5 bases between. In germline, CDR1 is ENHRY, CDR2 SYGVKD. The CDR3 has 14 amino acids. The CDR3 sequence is CAISSPSGANVLTF. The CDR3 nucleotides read TGTGCCATCAGTAGTCCCTCTGGGGCCAACGTCCTGACTTTC.

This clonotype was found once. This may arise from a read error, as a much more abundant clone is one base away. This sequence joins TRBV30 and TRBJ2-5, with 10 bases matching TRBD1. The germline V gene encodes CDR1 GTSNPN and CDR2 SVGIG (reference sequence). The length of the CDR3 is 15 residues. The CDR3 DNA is TGTGCCTGTAGTGCAGGGACAGGGGCCCTCGGGACCCAGTACTTC. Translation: CACSAGTGALGTQYF.

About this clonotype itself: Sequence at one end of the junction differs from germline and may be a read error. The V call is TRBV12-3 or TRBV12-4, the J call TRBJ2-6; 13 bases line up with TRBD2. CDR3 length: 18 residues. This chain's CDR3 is CVSSLAGLAGSGAKVLTF. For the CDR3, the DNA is TGTGTCAGCAGTTTAGCGGGACTAGCGGGATCTGGGGCCAAGGTCCTGACTTTC.

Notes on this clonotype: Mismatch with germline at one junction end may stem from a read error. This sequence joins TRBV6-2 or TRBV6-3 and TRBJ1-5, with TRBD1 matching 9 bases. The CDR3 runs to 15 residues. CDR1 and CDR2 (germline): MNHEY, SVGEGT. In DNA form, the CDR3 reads TGTGCCAGCAGCAGCGGGACAGGGTATTATCAGCCTCAGCATTTT. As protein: CASSSGTGYYQPQHF.

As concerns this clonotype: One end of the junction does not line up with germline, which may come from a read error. Here the CDR3 DNA reads TGTGCCAGTAGCTCGGGAGGCCTATCCTACGAGCACTACTTC. The encoded protein is CASSSGGLSYEHYF. The chain couples TRBV7-9 to TRBJ2-7; 7 nucleotides agree with TRBD2. CDR1 and CDR2 (germline): SEHNR, FQNEAQ (reference sequence). This CDR3 contains 14 residues.

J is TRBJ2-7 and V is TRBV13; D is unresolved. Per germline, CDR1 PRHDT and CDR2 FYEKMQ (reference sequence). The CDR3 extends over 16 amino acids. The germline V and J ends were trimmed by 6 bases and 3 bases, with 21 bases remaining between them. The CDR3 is CASSSNDGSSVYEQYF. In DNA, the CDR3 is TGTGCCAGCAGTTCCAACGACGGGTCATCCGTCTACGAGCAGTACTTC.

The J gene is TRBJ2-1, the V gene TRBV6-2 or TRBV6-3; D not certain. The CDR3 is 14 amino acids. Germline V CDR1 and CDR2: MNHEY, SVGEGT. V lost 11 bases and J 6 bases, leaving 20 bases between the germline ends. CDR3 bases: TGTGCCCGCGGTTCCGGGCTAGAGAGCAATGAGCAGTTCTTC. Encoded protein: CARGSGLESNEQFF.

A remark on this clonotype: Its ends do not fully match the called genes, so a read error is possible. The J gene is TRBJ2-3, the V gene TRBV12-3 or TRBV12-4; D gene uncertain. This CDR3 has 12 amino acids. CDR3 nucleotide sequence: TGCGCCGGCAGGACGACCACAGATATGCAGTATTTT. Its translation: CAGRTTTDMQYF.

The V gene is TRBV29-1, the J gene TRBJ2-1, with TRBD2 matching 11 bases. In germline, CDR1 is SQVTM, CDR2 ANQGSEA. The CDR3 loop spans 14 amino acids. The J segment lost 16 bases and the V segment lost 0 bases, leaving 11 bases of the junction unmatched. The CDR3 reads CSVEETGLAAHQFF. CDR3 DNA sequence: TGCAGCGTTGAAGAGACGGGACTAGCGGCTCATCAATTCTTC.